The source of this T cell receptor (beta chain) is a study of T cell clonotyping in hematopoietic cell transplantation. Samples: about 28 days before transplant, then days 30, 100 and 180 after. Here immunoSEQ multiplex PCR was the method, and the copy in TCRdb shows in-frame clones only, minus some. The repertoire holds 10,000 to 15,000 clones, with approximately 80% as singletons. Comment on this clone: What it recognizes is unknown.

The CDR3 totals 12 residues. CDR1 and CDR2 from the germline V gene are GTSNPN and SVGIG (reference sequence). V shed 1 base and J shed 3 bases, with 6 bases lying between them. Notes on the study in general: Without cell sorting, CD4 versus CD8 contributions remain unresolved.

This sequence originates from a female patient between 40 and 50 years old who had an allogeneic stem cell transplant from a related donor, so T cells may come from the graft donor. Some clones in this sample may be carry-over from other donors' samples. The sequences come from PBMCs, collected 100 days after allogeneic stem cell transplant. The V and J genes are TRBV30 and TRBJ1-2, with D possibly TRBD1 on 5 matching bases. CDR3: CAWSEGYYGYTF. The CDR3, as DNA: TGTGCCTGGAGTGAGGGGTACTATGGCTACACCTTC. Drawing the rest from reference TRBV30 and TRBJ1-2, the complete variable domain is SQTIHQWPATLVQPVGSPLSLECTVEGTSNPNLYWYRQAAGRGLQLLFYSVGIGQISSEVPQNLSASRPQDRQFILSSKKLLLSDSGFYLCAWSEGYYGYTFGSGTRLTVV.